This TCR beta chain was captured by sequencing in a study of blood T cell repertoires in COVID-19 (dated by TCRdb to between 2020 and 2021). Turning to the overall study: Samples from collaborators originated in the United States, Italy and Spain and spanned both the acute and convalescent phases of COVID-19. The prospective study material was composed of cDNA or gDNA derived from T cells, B-cell-depleted T cells, or PBMCs. Deeply sampled blood TCRbeta repertoires from subjects exposed to, actively infected with, or recovered from COVID-19 were included in the dataset. A freely available public database, intended as a resource for researchers studying the immune response to SARS-CoV-2, is where the repertoires were released. Samples came from the ongoing ImmuneRACE study (first 160 participants) plus 1,254 subjects from 6 global collaborators. Sample metadata almost always included a de-identified subject ID, COVID-19 status, age in years and sex. Where available, HLA class I and class II types were taken from metadata supplied by the sample provider and were not determined by assay-based typing.

Another Seattle source contributed samples from volunteer blood donors who had recovered from COVID-19. Collaborating institutions collected whole blood in K2EDTA tubes following their own protocols. For TCRbeta analysis, collaborators shipped samples in one of three forms: frozen whole blood, isolated PBMCs, or DNA extracted from either of those sample types. General study outcomes and caveats: How much clinical and demographic metadata was included differed by source and by participant, and the metadata was provided uncurated.

As regards this clone: Its cognate antigen has yet to be identified. No per-base quality is available; no much larger clone lies one base away.

V is reduced by 5 bases and J by 2 bases, leaving a spacing of 13 bases between them. The CDR3 holds 15 amino acids from the cysteine to the phenylalanine. The retained sequence is limited to the CDR3, 45 bases, with the frame set at the first base. CDR1 is given as SGHTA and CDR2 as FQGNSA, both from the germline V gene. TCRbeta CDR3 regions were amplified from genomic DNA using the immunoSEQ Assay, a bias-controlled multiplex PCR. In the original analysis: The number of nucleated cells in each sample was estimated from the amplification of reference gene primers within the assay. To quantify the absolute abundance of each unique TCRbeta CDR3 rearrangement, sequence reads were collapsed and filtered. For each sample, productive Simpson clonality was calculated as the square root of Simpson's diversity index over productive rearrangements. TCRdb retrieved this table from immuneACCESS and kept in-frame rearrangements only. Not all clones are present; in checked studies, unresolved V genes account for under half, and no reason is known for the remainder. V and J calls and clone size are given by that table; D and trimming were obtained from the DNA. Here the sample has 110,000 or so clones; about 88% occur a single time. Under 9% of the sample lies in the top ten.

The sequenced sample consisted of peripheral blood. In this chain, TRBV7-2 is recombined with TRBJ1-5, and possibly TRBD1, on 6 matching bases. The receptor's source is a woman between 65 and 79 years old who had recovered from COVID-19. The sequenced DNA: TGTGCCAGCAGCATAAGGGGGAATGGCAATCAGCCCCAGCATTTT. Its protein is CASSIRGNGNQPQHF.